Listed below are T cell receptor beta chains from one sample, sequenced in a study of blood T cell repertoires in COVID-19. Generated by immunoSEQ multiplex PCR, the TCRdb table keeps only in-frame clones and is missing some. This sample yields some 56,000 clones, of which less than 90% are seen a single time; 10% to 15% belongs to the top ten. The specimen sequenced was peripheral blood. Every receptor here comes from a woman older than 75 with acute or convalescent COVID-19. The CDR3 runs from the conserved cysteine through the conserved F or W. The D gene is left open where the match is weak. Part of the rows lack a size; the others show once, few, many or a class for expanded clones.

d_call,v_call,j_call,clone_size,cdr3_aa,cdr3_nt
TRBD2,TRBV19,TRBJ2-1,once,CASSIDSGTRANEQFF,TGTGCCAGTAGTATAGATAGCGGGACTAGAGCCAATGAGCAGTTCTTC
TRBD1,TRBV5-1,TRBJ2-1,NA,CASTQGGTNNEQFF,TGCGCCAGCACACAGGGGGGTACTAACAATGAGCAGTTCTTC
NA,TRBV3-1/TRBV3-2,TRBJ1-1,few,CASSRIQGNTEAFF,TGTGCCAGCAGCCGGATACAGGGGAACACTGAAGCTTTCTTT
NA,TRBV5-5,TRBJ1-5,NA,CASSLDGDQPQHF,TGTGCCAGCAGCTTGGACGGGGATCAGCCCCAGCATTTT
NA,TRBV15,TRBJ1-5,NA,CATSREANQPQHF,TGTGCCACCAGCAGAGAAGCCAATCAGCCCCAGCATTTT
TRBD2,TRBV5-1,TRBJ2-7,NA,CASSVSGGSLYEQYF,TGCGCCAGCAGCGTTAGCGGGGGAAGCCTATACGAGCAGTACTTC
TRBD2,TRBV3-1/TRBV3-2,TRBJ2-5,NA,CASSQGASGGQETQYF,TGTGCCAGCAGCCAAGGGGCTAGCGGGGGACAAGAGACCCAGTACTTC
TRBD2,TRBV19,TRBJ2-3,NA,CASSFTGTSGSTDTQYF,TGTGCCAGTAGTTTTACCGGGACTAGCGGTAGCACAGATACGCAGTATTTT
NA,TRBV5-1,TRBJ2-3,NA,CASSLAGEGLDTQYF,TGCGCCAGCAGCTTGGCAGGGGAGGGTTTGGATACGCAGTATTTT
TRBD1,TRBV5-1,TRBJ2-7,NA,CASSLGGLDRANYEQYF,TGCGCCAGCAGCTTGGGGGGGTTAGACAGGGCGAACTACGAGCAGTACTTC
TRBD2,TRBV7-9,TRBJ2-2,NA,CASSSKTSGGAAGELFF,TGTGCCAGCAGCTCGAAGACTAGCGGGGGGGCCGCCGGGGAGCTGTTTTTT
NA,TRBV7-9,TRBJ1-2,NA,CASSAGKGYGYTF,TGTGCCAGCAGCGCAGGGAAAGGGTATGGCTACACCTTC
NA,TRBV18,TRBJ2-7,NA,CASSPGEAWYF,TGTGCCAGCTCACCCGGGGAGGCTTGGTACTTC
TRBD1,TRBV6-5,TRBJ2-1,NA,CASSSGTGAHEQFF,TGTGCCAGCAGTTCCGGGACAGGGGCCCATGAGCAGTTCTTC
TRBD1,TRBV27,TRBJ1-2,NA,CASSKDRLYGYTF,TGTGCCAGCAGCAAGGACAGGCTTTATGGCTACACCTTC
TRBD2,TRBV4-1,TRBJ2-5,NA,CASSSGGEETQYF,TGCGCCAGCAGTTCGGGGGGGGAAGAGACCCAGTACTTC
TRBD1,TRBV20-1,TRBJ1-2,few,CSASEGAGDYGYTF,TGCAGTGCTAGTGAGGGGGCCGGGGACTATGGCTACACCTTC
NA,TRBV7-2,TRBJ2-3,NA,CASSSVSGVDTQYF,TGTGCCAGCAGCTCGGTTAGCGGAGTTGATACGCAGTATTTT
NA,TRBV7-9,TRBJ1-2,NA,CASSSPNYGYTF,TGTGCCAGCAGCTCTCCGAACTATGGCTACACCTTC